These 25 T cell receptor beta chains were all obtained from the same sample, sequenced in a study of blood T cell repertoires in COVID-19. Sequencing used immunoSEQ multiplex PCR; TCRdb keeps in-frame clones, though not all of them. The table shows over 100,000 clones, with 85% to 90% occurring only once. Sequencing used peripheral blood. Receptors were obtained from a human donor in a cohort sampled during active COVID-19.

The rearrangement joins TRBV28 to TRBJ1-5; 9 bases fit TRBD1. After removal of 3 bases from V and 6 bases from J, the junction contained 3 bases not matched to a gene. Germline CDR1 is MDHEN and CDR2 is SYDVKM. The CDR3 runs to 14 residues. The CDR3 spells CASSFGTGSQPQHF. DNA of the CDR3: TGTGCCAGCAGTTTCGGGACAGGGAGTCAGCCCCAGCATTTT.

The chain links TRBV27 to TRBJ1-2; the match to TRBD1 covers 7 bases. The CDR3 loop spans 15 amino acids. Germline CDR1 MNHEY, CDR2 SMNVEV (reference sequence). V shed 5 bases, J shed 0 bases, and the junction held 6 bases outside the gene matches. This CDR3 is CASSQQGTPNYGYTF. The DNA for the CDR3 is TGTGCCAGCAGTCAACAGGGGACCCCTAACTATGGCTACACCTTC.

The V and J genes are TRBV5-1 and TRBJ2-5; the D gene is possibly TRBD2 (5 bases). The CDR3 length is 14 residues. Trimming removed 5 bases at V and 4 bases at J, with 15 bases between. The germline CDR1 and CDR2 sequences are SGHRS and YFSETQ. CDR3 sequence reads: CASSQRTYSETQYF. The CDR3 DNA reads as TGCGCCAGCAGTCAAAGGACTTACTCAGAGACCCAGTACTTC. Drawing the rest from reference TRBV5-1 and TRBJ2-5, the complete variable domain is KAGVTQTPRYLIKTRGQQVTLSCSPISGHRSVSWYQQTPGQGLQFLFEYFSETQRNKGNFPGRFSGRQFSNSRSEMNVSTLELGDSALYLCASSQRTYSETQYFGPGTRLLVL.

The genes are TRBV24-1 and TRBJ2-1, with a tentative D call TRBD1 (5 bases). Trimming took off 4 bases at V and 6 bases at J, with 9 bases between the two ends. Germline V gives CDR1 KGHDR, CDR2 SFDVKD. This CDR3 has 13 residues. Here the CDR3 reads CATSDLDSNEQFF. In DNA form, the CDR3 reads TGTGCCACCAGTGACTTAGACAGCAATGAGCAGTTCTTC.

The chain uses TRBV6-5 and TRBJ1-2, with D hard to call. This CDR3 has 15 amino acids. Trimming stripped 4 bases from V and 8 bases from J, with 20 bases between. Germline lookup yields CDR1 MNHEY and CDR2 SVGAGI. The CDR3 coding sequence is TGTGCCAGCAGTTTTGGACGTTTTGCCCCGGGAGGCTACACCTTC. This encodes CASSFGRFAPGGYTF.

The V call is TRBV30, the J call TRBJ2-1; 13 bases are a match to TRBD2. Germline V gene lookup returns CDR1 GTSNPN and CDR2 SVGIG (reference sequence). This CDR3 is 15 amino acids long. The trim removed 1 base at V and 8 bases at J, leaving 5 bases unmatched. CDR3 nucleotides: TGTGCCTGGAGTGCGGGACTAGCGGGGTACCATGAGCAGTTCTTC. This sequence encodes CAWSAGLAGYHEQFF.

This chain uses TRBV28 with TRBJ1-2; D is perhaps TRBD1 (6 bases). The CDR3 loop spans 14 amino acids. Between the trimmed V and J ends, which lost 4 bases and 5 bases, there was a span of 14 bases. In germline, CDR1 is MDHEN, CDR2 SYDVKM. The CDR3 spells CASSYRTATYGYTF. CDR3 DNA: TGTGCCAGCAGTTACCGGACAGCAACTTATGGCTACACCTTC.

This clone showed up just once. The rearrangement uses TRBV18 and TRBJ1-4; D unclear. The CDR3 runs 15 residues. CDR1 and CDR2 (germline): KGHSH, LQKENI. V lost 6 bases and J lost 7, with 18 bases in between. CDR3 protein: CASSPFMGEGEKLFF. The CDR3 region has the DNA TGTGCCAGCTCTCCCTTTATGGGAGAGGGTGAAAAACTGTTTTTT. Full variable domain (rest looked up from reference TRBV18 and TRBJ1-4): NAGVMQNPRHLVRRRGQEARLRCSPMKGHSHVYWYRQLPEEGLKFMVYLQKENIIDESGMPKERFSAEFPKEGPSILRIQQVVRGDSAAYFCASSPFMGEGEKLFFGSGTQLSVL.

The chain combines TRBV7-8 with TRBJ2-7; D is unresolved. V shed 5 bases and J shed 7 bases, with 21 bases lying between them. Germline CDR1 reads SGHVS; CDR2 reads FQNEAQ. This CDR3 has 15 amino acids. Here the CDR3 DNA reads TGTGCCAGCAGCCCACACCGGGTCCCTCCGTGGGAGCAGTACTTC. Protein sequence: CASSPHRVPPWEQYF.

This clone has just one count. CDR3 DNA: TGTGCCAGCAGCTTAATACAGGAAGGAAACATTCAGTACTTC. Protein sequence: CASSLIQEGNIQYF. The rearrangement uses TRBV11-1 and TRBJ2-4, with D possibly TRBD1 on 5 matching bases. The CDR3 has 14 residues. The V gene's germline CDR1 is SGHAT and CDR2 FQDESV (reference sequence). The germline V and J ends were trimmed by 2 bases and 6 bases, with 11 bases remaining between them. The full variable domain, with the rest looked up from reference TRBV11-1 and TRBJ2-4, is EAEVAQSPRYKITEKSQAVAFWCDPISGHATLYWYRQILGQGPELLVQFQDESVVDDSQLPKDRFSAERLKGVDSTLKIQPAELGDSAMYLCASSLIQEGNIQYFGAGTRLSVL.

The chain couples TRBV9 to TRBJ1-5; possible D gene TRBD1, 5 bases. The CDR3 is 15 amino acids. CDR1 and CDR2 from the germline V gene are SGDLS and YYNGEE. Trimming left V 5 bases short and J 2 bases short, with 14 bases between. Here the CDR3 DNA reads TGTGCCAGCAGACCGACAGCCAGGCGCAATCAGCCCCAGCATTTT. Its protein product is CASRPTARRNQPQHF.

The V call is TRBV5-4, the J call TRBJ1-2; D call uncertain. Trimming shortened V by 1 base and J by 2 bases, and 6 bases separated the two germline ends. This CDR3 has 13 residues. CDR1 and CDR2 (germline): SGHNT, YYREEE (reference sequence). The CDR3 here is CASSLPGNYGYTF. The CDR3 nucleotides are TGTGCCAGCAGCTTGCCCGGGAACTATGGCTACACCTTC. Combining the CDR3 with reference TRBV5-4 and TRBJ1-2 gives the whole variable domain ETGVTQSPTHLIKTRGQQVTLRCSSQSGHNTVSWYQQALGQGPQFIFQYYREEENGRGNFPPRFSGLQFPNYSSELNVNALELDDSALYLCASSLPGNYGYTFGSGTRLTVV.

This chain uses TRBV2 with TRBJ2-1; 9 positions agree with TRBD2. The CDR3 totals 16 residues. Per germline, CDR1 SNHLY and CDR2 FYNNEI. After removal of 4 bases from V and 5 bases from J, the junction contained 9 bases not matched to a gene. The CDR3 sequence: CASSVWASGIDNEQFF. The CDR3 coding sequence is TGTGCCAGCAGTGTGTGGGCTAGCGGGATAGACAATGAGCAGTTCTTC. The full variable domain, completed using reference TRBV2 and TRBJ2-1, is EPEVTQTPSHQVTQMGQEVILRCVPISNHLYFYWYRQILGQKVEFLVSFYNNEISEKSEIFDDQFSVERPDGSNFTLKIRSTKLEDSAMYFCASSVWASGIDNEQFFGPGTRLTVL.

This clone was seen just once. This chain connects TRBV3-1 (or the pseudogene TRBV3-2) to TRBJ2-1, with 10 bases identical to TRBD2. Germline CDR1 and CDR2: LGHDT and YNNKEL (reference sequence). The CDR3 spans 19 residues. The trim removed 2 bases at V and 0 bases at J, leaving 10 bases unmatched. The CDR3 loop is CASSQPRTSGACSYNEQFF. CDR3 bases: TGTGCCAGCAGCCAACCCAGGACTAGCGGCGCTTGCTCCTACAATGAGCAGTTCTTC.

The CDR3 protein is CASSDTMRPQHF. The DNA of the CDR3 is TGTGCCAGTAGTGACACAATGAGGCCCCAGCATTTT. V and J are TRBV19 and TRBJ1-5; D gene uncertain. Trimming left V 5 bases short and J 9 bases short, with 11 bases between. The CDR3 has 12 amino acids. CDR1 LNHDA and CDR2 SQIVND come from the germline V gene (reference sequence).

The V call is TRBV18, the J call TRBJ2-1, with 8 bases fitting TRBD2. This CDR3 contains 15 residues. Trimming removed 0 bases from V and 4 bases from J; junction bases left unmatched: 2. Looked up from germline, CDR1 is KGHSH and CDR2 is LQKENI. The CDR3 sequence is CASSPPTSGYNEQFF. In nucleotides, the CDR3 is TGTGCCAGCTCACCACCAACTAGCGGATACAATGAGCAGTTCTTC. Together with reference TRBV18 and TRBJ2-1, the CDR3 gives the full variable domain: NAGVMQNPRHLVRRRGQEARLRCSPMKGHSHVYWYRQLPEEGLKFMVYLQKENIIDESGMPKERFSAEFPKEGPSILRIQQVVRGDSAAYFCASSPPTSGYNEQFFGPGTRLTVL.

The chain links TRBV5-5 to TRBJ1-2; the D is unclear. V gave up 0 bases and J gave up 1 base, with 7 bases separating them. Germline CDR1 reads SGHKS; CDR2 reads YYEKEE (reference sequence). The CDR3 loop spans 14 amino acids. The CDR3 spells CASSLAGINYGYTF. CDR3 in DNA: TGTGCCAGCAGCTTGGCCGGGATTAACTATGGCTACACCTTC.

This chain uses TRBV19 with TRBJ1-1, with D possibly matching TRBD1 (5 bases). V lost 3 bases to trimming and J lost 5 bases, with 10 bases between them. The germline V gene has CDR1 LNHDA and CDR2 SQIVND (reference sequence). The CDR3 length is 13 residues. CDR3 sequence (DNA): TGTGCCAGTAGTATCGGGGGGTGGACTGAAGCTTTCTTT. Translation gives CASSIGGWTEAFF.

The chain couples TRBV28 to TRBJ1-4, with 7 bases aligning to TRBD1. Germline V gene sequence: CDR1 MDHEN, CDR2 SYDVKM. CDR3 length equals 14 residues. The V gene end was trimmed by 3 bases and the J gene end by 7 bases; junction bases not matched to a gene: 5. CDR3 coding DNA: TGTGCCAGCAGTTTTGACAGGGCGGGTGAAAAACTGTTTTTT. Protein: CASSFDRAGEKLFF.

The rearrangement joins TRBV6-5 to TRBJ1-2; D is possibly TRBD1 (5 bases). This CDR3 is built from 14 residues. The V and J ends lost 5 bases and 2 bases respectively, with 12 bases between them. Germline V CDR1 and CDR2: MNHEY, SVGAGI. The CDR3 region is CASSRYRTNYGYTF. CDR3 in DNA: TGTGCCAGCAGTCGGTACAGGACAAACTATGGCTACACCTTC.

V usage is TRBV11-2 and J usage is TRBJ2-5, with D possibly matching TRBD2 (5 bases). The germline V gene encodes CDR1 SGHAT and CDR2 FQNNGV. The CDR3 spans 13 residues. V was trimmed by 1 base and J by 5 bases, leaving 8 bases between them. CDR3 DNA sequence: TGTGCCAGCAGCTTAGGTCCGGGGGAGACCCAGTACTTC. Translating gives CASSLGPGETQYF. Variable domain in full (rest from reference TRBV11-2 and TRBJ2-5): EAGVAQSPRYKIIEKRQSVAFWCNPISGHATLYWYQQILGQGPKLLIQFQNNGVVDDSQLPKDRFSAERLKGVDSTLKIQPAKLEDSAVYLCASSLGPGETQYFGPGTRLLVL.

The chain carries TRBV15 and TRBJ2-5, with D perhaps matching TRBD2 (5 bases). Trimming took 0 bases from V and 2 from J, leaving 10 bases between them. This CDR3 is built from 15 residues. CDR1 and CDR2 (germline): LNHNV, YYDKDF (reference sequence). Here the CDR3 DNA reads TGTGCCACCAGCAGAGATTCCAGCGGACAAGAGACCCAGTACTTC. Amino acid sequence: CATSRDSSGQETQYF.

The chain couples TRBV6-2 or TRBV6-3 to TRBJ2-1; 11 nucleotides agree with TRBD2. The J segment lost 5 bases and the V segment lost 7 bases, leaving 7 bases of the junction unmatched. The germline V gene has CDR1 MNHEY and CDR2 SVGEGT. The CDR3 consists of 15 residues. CDR3 sequence: CASTPGTSGNNEQFF. CDR3 nucleotide sequence: TGTGCCAGCACCCCCGGGACTAGCGGAAACAATGAGCAGTTCTTC.

The V call is TRBV9, the J call TRBJ2-3, with TRBD1 matching over 7 bases. With V trimmed by 4 bases and J by 3 bases, 5 bases remained unmatched. This CDR3 has 14 amino acids. From germline, CDR1 is SGDLS and CDR2 YYNGEE. CDR3 DNA: TGTGCCAGCAGCCTTGGACAGGTAACAGATACGCAGTATTTT. Amino acid sequence: CASSLGQVTDTQYF.

The gene calls are TRBV6-6 and TRBJ1-5; D perhaps matches TRBD1 (6 bases). Germline V gene data show CDR1 as MNHNY and CDR2 as SVGAGI (reference sequence). The V and J ends lost 6 bases and 2 bases respectively, with 17 bases between them. The CDR3 consists of 16 residues. The CDR3 sequence: CASSRGQLLGNQPQHF. The CDR3 DNA follows: TGTGCCAGCAGCCGAGGACAGCTTTTGGGCAATCAGCCCCAGCATTTT.